This T cell receptor beta chain was sequenced for a study of cytomegalovirus exposure and HLA in healthy donors. Overall study results and limits: That first-cohort TCR clusters tended to co-occur in the roughly 130 validation repertoires was found in a later analysis.

V lost 5 bases and J lost 2; bases outside the gene matches: 8. The CDR3 totals 16 residues. The germline V gene encodes CDR1 SGHVS and CDR2 FNYEAQ. The data were produced by immunoSEQ multiplex PCR, yet TCRdb's version contains in-frame clones alone and is incomplete. The table records some 340,000 clones, roughly 87% of them present only once. To note about this clone: The antigen remains undetermined.

Material: PBMCs. The sequence was obtained from a woman in her thirties in good health and CMV-seropositive. The chain combines TRBV7-6 with TRBJ2-3, with 9 bases lining up with TRBD2. Here the CDR3 DNA reads TGTGCCAGCAGCGTCACTAGCGGGCATCTCACAGATACGCAGTATTTT. Protein sequence: CASSVTSGHLTDTQYF.